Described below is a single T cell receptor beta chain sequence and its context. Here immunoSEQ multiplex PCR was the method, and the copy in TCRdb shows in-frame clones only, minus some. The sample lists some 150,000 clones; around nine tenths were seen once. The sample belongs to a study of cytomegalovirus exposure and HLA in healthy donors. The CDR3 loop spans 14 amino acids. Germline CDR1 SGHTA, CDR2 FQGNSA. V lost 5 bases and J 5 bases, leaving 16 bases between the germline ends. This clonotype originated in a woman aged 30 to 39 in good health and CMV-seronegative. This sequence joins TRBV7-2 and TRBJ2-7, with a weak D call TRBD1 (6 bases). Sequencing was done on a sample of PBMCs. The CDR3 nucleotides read TGTGCCAGCAGCGTACAGGGAACTGAGGACGAGCAGTACTTC. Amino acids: CASSVQGTEDEQYF.